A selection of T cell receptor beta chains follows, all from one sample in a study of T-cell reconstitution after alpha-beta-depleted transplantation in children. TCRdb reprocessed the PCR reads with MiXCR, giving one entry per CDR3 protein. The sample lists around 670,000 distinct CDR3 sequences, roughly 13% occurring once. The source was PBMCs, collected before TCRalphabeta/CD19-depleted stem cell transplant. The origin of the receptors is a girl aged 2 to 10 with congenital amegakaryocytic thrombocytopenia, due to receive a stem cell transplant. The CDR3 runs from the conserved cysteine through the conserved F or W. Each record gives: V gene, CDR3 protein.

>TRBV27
CASSSVYSNQPQHF
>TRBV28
CASSVGTAYNEQFF
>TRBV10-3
CAISESGSPRSGNTIYF
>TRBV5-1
CASSPRDGYNEQFF
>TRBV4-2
CASSQDQEGLNEQFF
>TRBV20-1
CSARGGKDYEQYF
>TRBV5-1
CASSTSTGELFF
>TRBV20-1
CSAGGGSNTGELFF
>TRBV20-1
CSARDTGRGLSGEQFF
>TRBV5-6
CASSLGLAGFFYEQYF
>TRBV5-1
CASSPARIGQVMNEQFF
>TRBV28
CASSFGVTHTGELFF
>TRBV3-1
CASSPTLRRNIQYF
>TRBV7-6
CASSLYPLSGETNEQFF
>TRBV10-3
CAISDPSGSGDTQYF
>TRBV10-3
CATMSGAYEQYF
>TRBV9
CASSAEKSEQFF
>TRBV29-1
CSVREVAEYNEQFF
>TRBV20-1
CSAPLAGGVITTDTQYF
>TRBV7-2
CASSITGTSLNTGELFF
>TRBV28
CASSSQLVGANVLTF
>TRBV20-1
CSAEGADTNTGELFF
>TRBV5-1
CASSFESGQQYF
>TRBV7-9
CASSSNRLGLAKNIQYF
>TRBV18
CASSVYSGANVLTF
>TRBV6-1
CASSPSVDSPLHF
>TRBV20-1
CSARGLAGGQLGEQYF
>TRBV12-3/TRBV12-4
CASSNRDRGNSRNIQYF
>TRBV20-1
CSARLGELFF
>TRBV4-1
CASSQYGGLAQGTGELFF
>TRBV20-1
CSARDIATDTQYF
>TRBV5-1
CASSLVLRANSYNEQFF
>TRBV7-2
CASSPGQVFSPLHF
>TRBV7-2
CASSPTTSPTQETQYF
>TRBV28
CASSKGTLAGYHRELFF
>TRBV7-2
CASILRGQETQYF
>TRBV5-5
CASSLEPDPTDTQYF
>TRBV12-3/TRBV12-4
CASSLDIRLAGEPYNEQFF
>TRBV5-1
CASSLDPGYNEQFF
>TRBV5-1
CASTNGFERGNTIYF
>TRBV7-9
CASSFIRESTEAFF
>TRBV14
CASMVGHYNEQFF
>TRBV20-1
CSAHIPGTWDIQYF
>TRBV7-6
CASRIAGGPTGELFF
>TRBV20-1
CTAKGSGNTGELFF
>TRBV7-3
CASSEKGGSYNEQFF
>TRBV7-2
CASSLTGHEQYF
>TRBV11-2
CASSTWTNRGSPLGGYTF
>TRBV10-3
CAATGGPSDSQYF
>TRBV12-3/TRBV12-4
CARTGRWLNDNEQFF
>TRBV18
CASSPDLFTEQFF
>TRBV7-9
CASSPGATGGNEQFF
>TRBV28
CASRYLRGGNQPQHF
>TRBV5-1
CASSPNVVERYNSPLHF
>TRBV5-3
CARSFSCTGFRYEQYF